The 15 T cell receptor beta chains listed next were all sequenced from one sample in a study of blood T cells in healthy people across ages. A second 7 to 11 cycle PCR used barcoded and J-beta primers. Each CDR3 protein is one row after TCRdb ran MiXCR on the 5' RACE reads. The data contain 800,000 to 1,000,000 distinct CDR3 sequences, about 48% of them singletons. The sequenced sample consisted of blood. These receptors all stem from a man aged 30-40 years in good health.

This clonotype was found a few times. This chain uses TRBV12-3 or TRBV12-4 with TRBJ1-6, with D unresolved. The length of the CDR3 is 14 residues. Trimming took 3 bases from V and 7 from J, leaving 10 bases between them. In DNA, the CDR3 is TGTGCCAGCAGTTTCGCTCGGTTGAATTCACCCCTCCACTTT. It encodes CASSFARLNSPLHF.

This clonotype was recorded a few times. CDR3 sequence: CSASLGGAWQETQYF. The DNA of the CDR3 is TGCAGTGCTAGTTTAGGGGGCGCATGGCAAGAGACCCAGTACTTC. The chain carries TRBV20-1 and TRBJ2-5, with 7 bases aligning to TRBD1. Germline loops: CDR1 DFQATT, CDR2 SNEGSKA (reference sequence). Losses at the gene ends were 3 bases for V and 2 bases for J; bases not matched to a gene: 9. CDR3 length: 15 residues.

The CDR3 DNA reads as TGTGCCAGCGGGCAAAGCGGGACACCCGTGGGGGGGCCCCAGCATTTT. It encodes CASGQSGTPVGGPQHF. The chain has TRBV28 and TRBJ1-5, with D perhaps TRBD1 (6 bases). The ends were cut back, 8 bases at V and 9 bases at J, with 26 bases in the middle. Per germline, CDR1 MDHEN and CDR2 SYDVKM. This CDR3 has 16 residues.

V is TRBV3-1 and J is TRBJ2-2, with 7 bases lining up with TRBD1. Trimming at V came to 1 base and at J to 4 bases, leaving 9 bases not matched to a gene. This CDR3 comprises 17 residues. CDR1 is LGHDT and CDR2 is YNNKEL in the germline V gene (reference sequence). The CDR3 coding sequence is TGTGCCAGCAGCCAAGGGGTAGGGGGCACTTCCACCGGGGAGCTGTTTTTT. This gives the protein CASSQGVGGTSTGELFF.

This clonotype was counted between two and nine times. This chain connects TRBV28 to TRBJ2-5; a weak D match, TRBD1 (5 bases). CDR3 size: 12 residues. The V gene's germline CDR1 is MDHEN and CDR2 SYDVKM. V lost 7 bases, J lost 4 bases, and 10 bases lay in between. The CDR3 sequence is CASIGDRETQYF. CDR3 DNA: TGTGCCAGCATCGGAGACAGAGAGACCCAGTACTTC.

The V gene is TRBV6-2 or TRBV6-3, the J gene TRBJ1-1; D possibly corresponds to TRBD1 (6 bases). CDR1 and CDR2 from the germline V gene are MNHEY and SVGEGT. V dropped 5 bases and J dropped 0 bases, with 13 bases sitting between them. This CDR3 is 15 amino acids long. The CDR3 protein is CASSQDGQMNTEAFF. The CDR3 DNA follows: TGTGCCAGCAGTCAAGATGGACAGATGAACACTGAAGCTTTCTTT.

The J gene is TRBJ1-2, the V gene TRBV29-1, with D possibly being TRBD1 (6 bases). V shed 1 base and J shed 7 bases, with 16 bases lying between them. The germline gives CDR1 SQVTM, CDR2 ANQGSEA. The CDR3 covers 14 residues. CDR3 residues: CSVEAAGARGGYTF. The CDR3 DNA reads as TGCAGCGTTGAAGCGGCAGGGGCTCGGGGTGGCTACACCTTC.

This clonotype was picked up one time. The chain combines TRBV5-1 with TRBJ2-7; 8 bases are shared with TRBD1. After removal of 3 bases from V and 11 bases from J, the junction contained 4 bases not matched to a gene. The length of the CDR3 is 11 residues. Per the germline V gene, CDR1 is SGHRS and CDR2 is YFSETQ. DNA for the CDR3: TGCGCCAGCAGCTCAGACAGGGGAAAGTACTTC. Encoded protein: CASSSDRGKYF. Full variable domain (remainder filled in from reference TRBV5-1 and TRBJ2-7): KAGVTQTPRYLIKTRGQQVTLSCSPISGHRSVSWYQQTPGQGLQFLFEYFSETQRNKGNFPGRFSGRQFSNSRSEMNVSTLELGDSALYLCASSSDRGKYFGPGTRLTVT.

This clonotype has just one count. CDR3 nucleotides: TGTGCCAACCGACAGGGGGTTAGTTCACCCCTCCACTTT. Translating gives CANRQGVSSPLHF. This chain links TRBV6-6 with TRBJ1-6, with TRBD1 identical over 9 bases. CDR1 MNHNY and CDR2 SVGAGI come from the germline V gene (reference sequence). The CDR3 is 13 amino acids. After removal of 10 bases from V and 9 bases from J, the junction contained 7 bases not matched to a gene.

This clonotype was seen at least ten times. This chain joins TRBV4-2 and TRBJ2-1, with D hard to call. This CDR3 spans 15 amino acids. CDR1 is LGHNA and CDR2 is YNFKEQ in the germline V gene. V lost 1 base, J lost 0 bases, and 7 bases lay in between. The CDR3 DNA is TGTGCCAGCAGCCAAGGAGAGAGCTCCTACAATGAGCAGTTCTTC. This gives the protein CASSQGESSYNEQFF.

The chain employs TRBV5-1 and TRBJ2-3; possible D gene TRBD2, 5 bases. The CDR3 loop spans 15 amino acids. From germline, CDR1 is SGHRS and CDR2 YFSETQ. V lost 1 base to trimming and J lost 2 bases, with 11 bases between them. The CDR3 reads CASSLSGEPTDTQYF. DNA for the CDR3: TGCGCCAGCAGCTTGAGCGGAGAGCCCACAGATACGCAGTATTTT. The whole variable domain, remainder taken from reference TRBV5-1 and TRBJ2-3, is KAGVTQTPRYLIKTRGQQVTLSCSPISGHRSVSWYQQTPGQGLQFLFEYFSETQRNKGNFPGRFSGRQFSNSRSEMNVSTLELGDSALYLCASSLSGEPTDTQYFGPGTRLTVL.

The CDR3 spells CACNNRDSGLDEQYF. The CDR3 DNA reads as TGTGCCTGTAATAACCGGGACAGTGGTCTGGACGAGCAGTACTTC. The rearrangement links TRBV30 to TRBJ2-5, with TRBD1 matching 7 bases. The closer fit of TRBJ2-7 to the DNA end suggests the J call may be wrong. Germline values: CDR1 GTSNPN, CDR2 SVGIG (reference sequence). This CDR3 has 15 amino acids.

This clonotype was detected a few times. The gene calls are TRBV24-1 and TRBJ1-6; D is possibly TRBD1 (5 bases). Germline CDR1 is KGHDR and CDR2 is SFDVKD. The CDR3 runs 12 residues. The V gene lost 9 bases and the J gene lost 7 bases, with 9 bases spanning the gap. The CDR3 region is CATSEGNSPLHF. DNA of the CDR3: TGTGCCACCTCAGAGGGGAATTCACCCCTCCACTTT.

The chain uses TRBV28 and TRBJ2-7; D is unresolved. Germline CDR1 is MDHEN and CDR2 is SYDVKM. The CDR3 is 14 amino acids. Between the trimmed V and J ends, which lost 6 bases and 7 bases, there was a span of 19 bases. Here the CDR3 reads CASSSRRRSREQYF. CDR3 bases: TGTGCCAGCAGCTCCCGTCGACGGTCTAGAGAGCAGTACTTC.

The rearrangement uses TRBV7-3 and TRBJ2-3, with D perhaps TRBD2 (6 bases). V was pared by 6 bases and J by 6 bases, with 16 bases between. Per the germline V gene, CDR1 is SGHTA and CDR2 is FQGTGA. The CDR3 consists of 14 residues. The CDR3 here is CASRSNGGPDTQYF. In DNA, the CDR3 is TGTGCCAGCAGGTCGAACGGGGGTCCCGATACGCAGTATTTT.